A selection of T cell receptor beta chains follows, all from one sample in a study of blood T cell repertoires in COVID-19. Repertoires were generated with immunoSEQ multiplex PCR, while TCRdb's copy carries only in-frame clones and drops some. Among fewer than 500,000 clones listed, around 87% were seen once. Sequencing was carried out using PBMCs or T cells enriched from blood (not recorded which). Receptor source: a man younger than 40 who had recovered from COVID-19. Each CDR3 is given with its conserved first and last residue. Each record gives: clone size, J gene, V gene, D gene, CDR3 protein, CDR3 DNA. D genes are given only for firm matches. A row's size may be missing; if present it is once, few, many or a size class.

clone_size: .
j_call: TRBJ1-1
v_call: TRBV12-3/TRBV12-4
d_call: TRBD1
cdr3_aa: CASRSPQGQLSF
cdr3_nt: TGTGCCAGCAGGTCTCCCCAGGGACAGCTCTCCTTT

clone_size: .
j_call: TRBJ1-5
v_call: TRBV3-1/TRBV3-2
d_call: TRBD1
cdr3_aa: CASSPGTGELPQHF
cdr3_nt: TGTGCCAGCAGCCCCGGGACAGGTGAGTTGCCCCAGCATTTT

clone_size: .
j_call: TRBJ1-2
v_call: TRBV18
d_call: TRBD1
cdr3_aa: CASSIGTDGYTF
cdr3_nt: TGTGCCAGCTCTATTGGGACAGACGGCTACACCTTC

clone_size: .
j_call: TRBJ1-5
v_call: TRBV7-8
d_call: .
cdr3_aa: CASSLGREAQPQHF
cdr3_nt: TGTGCCAGCAGCTTGGGTAGGGAGGCTCAGCCCCAGCATTTT

clone_size: .
j_call: TRBJ2-7
v_call: TRBV15
d_call: TRBD2
cdr3_aa: CATRSGGYSYEQYF
cdr3_nt: TGTGCCACCAGAAGCGGGGGGTATTCCTACGAGCAGTACTTC

clone_size: .
j_call: TRBJ1-1
v_call: TRBV6-5
d_call: TRBD1
cdr3_aa: CASRLRQGATEAFF
cdr3_nt: TGTGCCAGCAGACTAAGACAGGGTGCGACTGAAGCTTTCTTT

clone_size: .
j_call: TRBJ2-3
v_call: TRBV5-6
d_call: .
cdr3_aa: CASLDLITDTQYF
cdr3_nt: TGTGCCAGCCTGGACTTAATCACAGATACGCAGTATTTT

clone_size: .
j_call: TRBJ1-4
v_call: TRBV19
d_call: .
cdr3_aa: CASSRQVREKLFF
cdr3_nt: TGTGCCAGTAGTAGACAGGTCCGGGAAAAACTGTTTTTT

clone_size: .
j_call: TRBJ1-4
v_call: TRBV13
d_call: .
cdr3_aa: CASSQSRTVGEKLFF
cdr3_nt: TGTGCCAGCAGCCAAAGTAGGACAGTCGGGGAAAAACTGTTTTTT

clone_size: .
j_call: TRBJ1-1
v_call: TRBV7-7
d_call: .
cdr3_aa: CASSLARNTEAFF
cdr3_nt: TGTGCCAGCAGCTTAGCTCGGAACACTGAAGCTTTCTTT

clone_size: .
j_call: TRBJ1-5
v_call: TRBV23-1
d_call: TRBD1
cdr3_aa: CASSRPGQGSILNQPQHF
cdr3_nt: TGCGCCAGCAGTCGACCGGGACAGGGTTCTATTTTGAATCAGCCCCAGCATTTT

clone_size: .
j_call: TRBJ1-1
v_call: TRBV3-1/TRBV3-2
d_call: TRBD1
cdr3_aa: CASSQGRTGWRTEAFF
cdr3_nt: TGTGCCAGCAGCCAAGGCCGGACAGGGTGGAGAACTGAAGCTTTCTTT

clone_size: .
j_call: TRBJ1-2
v_call: TRBV18
d_call: .
cdr3_aa: CASSSDTNYGYTF
cdr3_nt: TGTGCCAGCTCGTCAGATACTAACTATGGCTACACCTTC

clone_size: .
j_call: TRBJ1-2
v_call: TRBV2
d_call: .
cdr3_aa: CASTEQGFYGYTF
cdr3_nt: TGTGCCAGCACCGAGCAGGGTTTCTATGGCTACACCTTC

clone_size: .
j_call: TRBJ1-2
v_call: TRBV6-6
d_call: TRBD1
cdr3_aa: CASSYPGQGSLGYTF
cdr3_nt: TGTGCCAGCAGTTACCCGGGACAGGGATCGTTAGGCTACACCTTC

clone_size: .
j_call: TRBJ1-5
v_call: TRBV27
d_call: .
cdr3_aa: CASGPLGGQPQHF
cdr3_nt: TGTGCCAGTGGGCCTTTAGGGGGACAGCCCCAGCATTTT

clone_size: .
j_call: TRBJ2-3
v_call: TRBV5-1
d_call: TRBD2
cdr3_aa: CASSLGSGVSTDTQYF
cdr3_nt: TGCGCCAGCAGCTTGGGTAGCGGGGTTAGCACAGATACGCAGTATTTT

clone_size: .
j_call: TRBJ1-1
v_call: TRBV7-2
d_call: .
cdr3_aa: CASSLVELRMNTEAFF
cdr3_nt: TGTGCCAGCAGCTTAGTTGAGCTGCGCATGAACACTGAAGCTTTCTTT

clone_size: .
j_call: TRBJ1-4
v_call: TRBV6-6
d_call: .
cdr3_aa: CASSYWDSGLNEKLFF
cdr3_nt: TGTGCCAGCAGTTACTGGGACTCAGGCTTAAATGAAAAACTGTTTTTT

clone_size: once
j_call: TRBJ2-5
v_call: TRBV5-1
d_call: .
cdr3_aa: CASSRGLQETQYF
cdr3_nt: TGCGCCAGCAGCCGCGGGCTCCAAGAGACCCAGTACTTC

clone_size: .
j_call: TRBJ2-1
v_call: TRBV7-9
d_call: .
cdr3_aa: CASSRGGSGFNEQFF
cdr3_nt: TGTGCCAGCAGCCGCGGAGGCTCGGGGTTCAATGAGCAGTTCTTC

clone_size: .
j_call: TRBJ1-6
v_call: TRBV16
d_call: .
cdr3_aa: CASSQSGGRNYNSPLHF
cdr3_nt: TGTGCCAGCAGCCAATCGGGGGGGAGAAATTATAATTCACCCCTCCACTTT

clone_size: once
j_call: TRBJ2-5
v_call: TRBV7-9
d_call: TRBD1
cdr3_aa: CASSRGRVGTGRGETQYF
cdr3_nt: TGTGCCAGCAGCCGTGGACGGGTCGGGACAGGCCGGGGCGAGACCCAGTACTTC

clone_size: .
j_call: TRBJ1-4
v_call: TRBV15
d_call: .
cdr3_aa: CATSRDGQKLFF
cdr3_nt: TGTGCCACCAGCAGAGATGGGCAAAAACTGTTTTTT

clone_size: .
j_call: TRBJ1-6
v_call: TRBV19
d_call: .
cdr3_aa: CASSIETDSPLHF
cdr3_nt: TGTGCCAGTAGTATAGAAACAGATTCACCCCTCCACTTT

clone_size: .
j_call: TRBJ1-2
v_call: TRBV30
d_call: TRBD1
cdr3_aa: CAWKGSGPGGGYTF
cdr3_nt: TGTGCCTGGAAAGGGTCTGGTCCAGGGGGAGGCTACACCTTC

clone_size: .
j_call: TRBJ1-5
v_call: TRBV7-9
d_call: .
cdr3_aa: CASSQSGDQPQHF
cdr3_nt: TGTGCCAGCAGCCAGTCCGGGGATCAGCCCCAGCATTTT

clone_size: .
j_call: TRBJ2-2
v_call: TRBV6-4
d_call: TRBD2
cdr3_aa: CASSDGLAGGAGELFF
cdr3_nt: TGTGCCAGCAGTGACGGACTAGCGGGGGGTGCCGGGGAGCTGTTTTTT

clone_size: .
j_call: TRBJ1-4
v_call: TRBV7-9
d_call: TRBD1
cdr3_aa: CASSQGQGYGKLFF
cdr3_nt: TGTGCCAGCAGCCAAGGACAGGGGTACGGAAAACTGTTTTTT

clone_size: .
j_call: TRBJ2-5
v_call: TRBV18
d_call: TRBD1
cdr3_aa: CASEDLGVRQGSRETQYF
cdr3_nt: TGTGCCAGCGAGGACCTTGGGGTTAGACAGGGGTCGCGGGAGACCCAGTACTTC

clone_size: .
j_call: TRBJ1-5
v_call: TRBV5-1
d_call: .
cdr3_aa: CASSLASGSNQPQHF
cdr3_nt: TGCGCCAGCAGCTTGGCGTCAGGCTCCAATCAGCCCCAGCATTTT

clone_size: .
j_call: TRBJ1-6
v_call: TRBV5-4
d_call: .
cdr3_aa: CASSAQDSPLHF
cdr3_nt: TGTGCCAGCAGCGCACAGGATTCACCCCTCCACTTT

clone_size: few
j_call: TRBJ2-2
v_call: TRBV5-1
d_call: .
cdr3_aa: CASSLDGNTGELFF
cdr3_nt: TGCGCCAGCAGCTTGGACGGGAACACCGGGGAGCTGTTTTTT

clone_size: once
j_call: TRBJ1-2
v_call: TRBV6-5
d_call: .
cdr3_aa: CASSYKPQANYGYTF
cdr3_nt: TGTGCCAGCAGTTACAAGCCCCAAGCTAACTATGGCTACACCTTC

clone_size: .
j_call: TRBJ2-7
v_call: TRBV6-5
d_call: TRBD1
cdr3_aa: CASSYSFSGQGARQYF
cdr3_nt: TGTGCCAGCAGTTATTCGTTTTCCGGACAGGGGGCTCGGCAGTACTTC

clone_size: once
j_call: TRBJ1-1
v_call: TRBV9
d_call: .
cdr3_aa: CASSVRPGGKAFF
cdr3_nt: TGTGCCAGCAGCGTCCGCCCGGGGGGAAAAGCTTTCTTT

clone_size: .
j_call: TRBJ1-2
v_call: TRBV29-1
d_call: .
cdr3_aa: CSVGGRGYGYTF
cdr3_nt: TGCAGCGTTGGCGGGAGGGGCTATGGCTACACCTTC